Listed here are 23 T cell receptor beta chains from one sample, sequenced in a study of OX40 agonist ivuxolimab in advanced cancers. Method: immunoSEQ multiplex PCR; TCRdb's copy keeps in-frame clones and lacks some. The sample consists of approximately 49,000 clones, less than 85% of them appearing once. This sample comprised CD4+ or CD8+ T cells sorted from blood, obtained in a trial of the OX40 agonist ivuxolimab. The receptor set was obtained from an adult with an advanced solid tumor such as melanoma, head and neck, liver or kidney cancer.

The rearrangement joins TRBV5-5 to TRBJ1-1, with D possibly TRBD1 on 6 matching bases. The V gene lost 2 bases and the J gene lost 4 bases, with 9 bases spanning the gap. The CDR3 runs to 13 residues. Per the germline V gene, CDR1 is SGHKS and CDR2 is YYEKEE (reference sequence). CDR3 in amino acids: CASSLAGATEAFF. The CDR3, as DNA: TGTGCCAGCAGCTTAGCAGGGGCCACTGAAGCTTTCTTT.

The chain is built from TRBV28 and TRBJ1-4, with D uncertain. Between the trimmed V and J ends, which lost 3 bases and 3 bases, there was a span of 14 bases. Looked up from germline, CDR1 is MDHEN and CDR2 is SYDVKM. This CDR3 is 16 amino acids long. The chain's CDR3 is CASSFFTGMSNEKLFF. The CDR3 DNA is TGTGCCAGCAGTTTTTTTACGGGGATGTCTAATGAAAAACTGTTTTTT.

The rearrangement links TRBV4-1 to TRBJ1-5; no firm D call. The ends were cut back, 0 bases at V and 7 bases at J, with 13 bases in the middle. Per the germline V gene, CDR1 is MGHRA and CDR2 is YSYEKL. The CDR3 extends over 15 amino acids. DNA for the CDR3: TGCGCCAGCAGCCAAGAGGCGGGGAATTGGCAGCCCCAGCATTTT. It yields the protein CASSQEAGNWQPQHF.

The rearrangement joins TRBV6-5 to TRBJ1-5, with D perhaps matching TRBD1 (6 bases). The length of the CDR3 is 13 residues. V lost 6 bases and J 4 bases, leaving 10 bases between the germline ends. Germline CDR1 and CDR2: MNHEY and SVGAGI. The CDR3 region is CASRLGGNQPQHF. Written as DNA, the CDR3 is TGTGCCAGCAGATTAGGGGGAAATCAGCCCCAGCATTTT.

The CDR3 DNA sequence: TGTGCCAGCAGTTTAGGCGGGACATTTCCCTCAGATACGCAGTATTTT. It is translated as CASSLGGTFPSDTQYF. The rearrangement uses TRBV28 and TRBJ2-3; D is perhaps TRBD1 or TRBD2 (6 bases each). The germline V and J ends were trimmed by 2 bases and 4 bases, with 16 bases remaining between them. The CDR3 extends over 16 amino acids. Germline loops: CDR1 MDHEN, CDR2 SYDVKM.

The chain carries TRBV28 and TRBJ1-1; a possible D gene is TRBD1 (5 bases). Trimming took off 3 bases at V and 0 bases at J, with 11 bases between the two ends. The germline V gene has CDR1 MDHEN and CDR2 SYDVKM. The CDR3 loop spans 15 amino acids. Written as DNA, the CDR3 is TGTGCCAGCAGTTTCAACAGAGGGGTGAACACTGAAGCTTTCTTT. Translating gives CASSFNRGVNTEAFF.

The rearrangement uses TRBV13 and TRBJ1-6; 7 bases fit TRBD1. V lost 4 bases, J lost 7 bases, and 7 bases stayed unmatched. This CDR3 has 15 residues. The germline V gene encodes CDR1 PRHDT and CDR2 FYEKMQ (reference sequence). In DNA, the CDR3 is TGTGCCAGCAGCTCACAGGGGATCACGAATTCACCCCTCCACTTT. Its translation is CASSSQGITNSPLHF.

V usage is TRBV4-3 and J usage is TRBJ2-7, with D perhaps matching TRBD2 (5 bases). The CDR3 has 13 amino acids. Germline V gene lookup returns CDR1 LGHNA and CDR2 YSLEER. With 4 bases removed from V and 4 bases from J, the gap between germline ends came to 11 bases. In DNA form, the CDR3 reads TGCGCCAGCAGCCTGGACTTGCGGTACGAGCAGTACTTC. Residues: CASSLDLRYEQYF.

The chain carries TRBV7-2 and TRBJ2-3, with no clear D. V was shortened by 0 bases and J by 3 bases, with 13 bases between the two germline ends. This CDR3 comprises 16 residues. Germline loops: CDR1 SGHTA, CDR2 FQGNSA. The CDR3 region is CASSLAASVGTDTQYF. The CDR3 DNA is TGTGCCAGCAGCTTAGCGGCCAGCGTGGGGACAGATACGCAGTATTTT.

The chain joins TRBV9 to TRBJ2-3; no clear D. There are 12 residues in the CDR3. The V and J ends lost 0 bases and 4 bases respectively, with 3 bases between them. CDR1 and CDR2 (germline): SGDLS, YYNGEE. CDR3 in DNA: TGTGCCAGCAGCGTAGACGCAGATACGCAGTATTTT. Its translation is CASSVDADTQYF.

J is TRBJ2-3 and V is TRBV27; D is possibly TRBD1 or TRBD2 (6 bases each). CDR1 and CDR2 from the germline V gene are MNHEY and SMNVEV (reference sequence). V lost 3 bases and J lost 1, with 11 bases in between. There are 15 residues in the CDR3. This CDR3 reads CASSFRGPGTDTQYF. CDR3 in DNA: TGTGCCAGCAGTTTCCGGGGGCCCGGCACAGATACGCAGTATTTT.

The chain carries TRBV27 and TRBJ1-1; 7 bases fit TRBD1. Germline lookup yields CDR1 MNHEY and CDR2 SMNVEV (reference sequence). Trimming at V came to 8 bases and at J to 1 base, leaving 7 bases not matched to a gene. The CDR3 runs 14 residues. CDR3 DNA: TGTGCCAGCTATTCCAGGGGGAAGAACACTGAAGCTTTCTTT. Translation gives CASYSRGKNTEAFF.

This chain uses TRBV28 with TRBJ2-2; 8 bases are shared with TRBD2. In germline, CDR1 is MDHEN, CDR2 SYDVKM. The J segment lost 5 bases and the V segment lost 1 base, leaving 3 bases of the junction unmatched. This CDR3 is 15 amino acids long. In nucleotides, the CDR3 is TGTGCCAGCAGTTTATCTCCGGGGGGGACCGGGGAGCTGTTTTTT. As protein: CASSLSPGGTGELFF.

The chain carries TRBV19 and TRBJ1-1, with a weak D call TRBD1 (6 bases). The V end was cut by 9 bases, the J end by 10 bases, with 24 bases between. CDR1 and CDR2 from the germline V gene are LNHDA and SQIVND (reference sequence). This CDR3 contains 14 residues. CDR3: CASQLRGDLGGAFF. CDR3 in DNA: TGTGCCAGCCAGTTAAGGGGGGACCTCGGAGGAGCTTTCTTT.

The genes are TRBV5-4 and TRBJ2-1; 12 bases agree with TRBD1. The CDR3 is made up of 17 amino acids. Germline CDR1 and CDR2: SGHNT and YYREEE (reference sequence). V lost 4 bases, J lost 7 bases, and 12 bases stayed unmatched. The CDR3: CASSPQPGQGARNEQFF. DNA for the CDR3: TGTGCCAGCAGCCCCCAACCGGGACAGGGGGCGAGAAATGAGCAGTTCTTC.

This clone has just one count. The rearrangement links TRBV14 to TRBJ2-5; D is unclear. The germline V gene encodes CDR1 SGHDN and CDR2 FVKESK. This CDR3 has 13 amino acids. V gave up 2 bases and J gave up 2 bases, with 6 bases separating them. The DNA for the CDR3 is TGTGCCAGCAGCCAATTCCAGCAAGAGACCCAGTACTTC. This sequence encodes CASSQFQQETQYF.

The J gene is TRBJ1-3, the V gene TRBV6-4, with 10 bases aligning to TRBD1. The CDR3 loop spans 15 amino acids. The ends lost 6 bases at V and 4 bases at J; junction bases unmatched: 6. Germline V gives CDR1 MRHNA, CDR2 SNTAGT. CDR3 in DNA: TGTGCCAGCAGGGCTGGGACAGGGGAAGGAAACACCATATATTTT. This codes for CASRAGTGEGNTIYF.

V usage is TRBV28 and J usage is TRBJ2-1, with TRBD2 identical over 9 bases. CDR1 is MDHEN and CDR2 is SYDVKM in the germline V gene. The CDR3 is 14 amino acids. J lost 14 bases, V lost 2 bases, and 10 bases had no gene match. CDR3 sequence: CASSLLGGGAAKFF. In DNA, the CDR3 is TGTGCCAGCAGTTTACTCGGCGGGGGGGCGGCGAAGTTCTTC.

V is TRBV11-2 and J is TRBJ2-3; D perhaps matches TRBD1 (5 bases). The CDR3 runs 15 residues. V lost 6 bases and J 3 bases, leaving 16 bases between the germline ends. The germline V gene has CDR1 SGHAT and CDR2 FQNNGV. CDR3 sequence (DNA): TGTGCCAGCAGTCCTGGACACAACTGGACAGATACGCAGTATTTT. This gives the protein CASSPGHNWTDTQYF.

This rearrangement joins TRBV27 to TRBJ1-5, with D tentatively TRBD1 (5 bases). CDR3 size: 14 residues. Germline V gene sequence: CDR1 MNHEY, CDR2 SMNVEV (reference sequence). V lost 5 bases to trimming and J lost 5 bases, with 13 bases between them. CDR3 bases: TGTGCCAGCAGTGTTCGGGGGTTGGATCAGCCCCAGCATTTT. Its protein is CASSVRGLDQPQHF.

The CDR3 bases are TGTGCCATCGGGCAGGACGAAGATAATTCACCCCTCCACTTT. This translates into CAIGQDEDNSPLHF. The chain uses TRBV10-3 and TRBJ1-6; D not resolved. CDR3 size: 14 residues. With 8 bases removed from V and 5 bases from J, the gap between germline ends came to 13 bases. Germline V gene sequence: CDR1 ENHRY, CDR2 SYGVKD.

This clone has a single count. J is TRBJ2-1 and V is TRBV5-1, with 7 nucleotides matching TRBD2. After removal of 0 bases from V and 3 bases from J, the junction contained 6 bases not matched to a gene. The CDR3 covers 16 residues. Germline V gene lookup returns CDR1 SGHRS and CDR2 YFSETQ. The CDR3, as DNA: TGCGCCAGCAGCTTGGTCGGGACTAACAACTACAATGAGCAGTTCTTC. Its translation: CASSLVGTNNYNEQFF.

This clone was detected only once. The chain uses TRBV5-4 and TRBJ2-3; 7 bases align to TRBD1. The CDR3 is 13 residues long. Germline V lookup: CDR1 SGHNT, CDR2 YYREEE (reference sequence). V lost 4 bases to trimming and J lost 4 bases; unmatched junction nucleotides: 3. The CDR3 is CASSLQGSDTQYF. In DNA form, the CDR3 reads TGTGCCAGCAGCCTACAGGGGTCAGATACGCAGTATTTT.